The clone carrying this TCR beta chain has just a few counts. Its antigen is unidentified. Expressed TCRB transcripts were sequenced because the entire RNA isolate underwent reverse transcription. Profiled with immunoSEQ multiplex PCR; TCRdb holds only in-frame clones, not every one. The sample lists hundreds of thousands of clones, more than 13% seen once, with 0.035% to 0.045% in the top ten. This sample stems from a study of beta chain features in type 1 diabetes. Study in general: Sorted cell examination encompassed 85 million to 130 million cells across all samples. General study findings and limits: Among type 1 diabetes patients, VDJ junctions had fewer insertions and more deletions. A moderate, significant TCRB CDR3 shortening appeared in type 1 diabetes across four CD4+ subsets.

This CDR3 is 13 amino acids long. With 5 bases removed from V and 2 bases from J, the gap between germline ends came to 11 bases. CDR1 is SGHRS, CDR2 YFSETQ, per germline. The rearrangement uses TRBV5-1 and TRBJ2-7, with D possibly being TRBD1 or TRBD2 (5 bases each). The sequencing sample was made of naive CD4+ T cells from blood. The sequence derives from a man younger than 35 with type 1 diabetes. CDR3 in amino acids: CASSGGDAYEQYF. As DNA, the CDR3 is TGCGCCAGCAGTGGGGGAGACGCCTACGAGCAGTACTTC.